This T cell receptor (beta chain) stems from a study of cytomegalovirus exposure and HLA in healthy donors. In the study overall: Out of 398 genotyped donors, about 80% belonged to the Caucasian-associated ancestry cluster.

This clone was seen more than once but under ten times. No antigen is known for it. V lost 7 bases and J 2 bases, leaving 12 bases between the germline ends. This CDR3 is built from 13 residues. Looked up from germline, CDR1 is MNHEY and CDR2 is SVGAGI. 60 Vbeta and 13 Jbeta primers were used in PCR. Produced via immunoSEQ multiplex PCR; TCRdb's table is partial and in-frame only. The sample has 140,000 or so clones; around 59% are singletons. Study-wide results and limits: Later analysis found that TCR beta chains associated with HLA were more clonally expanded than other, equally common chains. Association with HLA alleles at 0.05 false discovery rate was found for roughly 17,000 TCR beta sequences in a later analysis. TCR beta V- and J-gene trimming, according to a later analysis, was linked to a missense DCLRE1C variant.

The chain couples TRBV6-5 to TRBJ2-7, with D possibly being TRBD1 (5 bases). The TCR was taken from a male donor in good health and CMV-seronegative. The sequencing input was PBMCs. The DNA for the CDR3 is TGTGCCAGCATTTCAGACAGCACCTACGAGCAGTACTTC. This gives the protein CASISDSTYEQYF.